The 27 T cell receptor beta chains reported below all come from one sample, sequenced in a study of T cell clones after liver transplantation. The repertoire was sequenced with immunoSEQ multiplex PCR; TCRdb's copy has only in-frame clones and lacks some. The data contain over 55,000 clones, about 70% of them singletons. Sequencing was performed on CD4+ T cells from blood, taken at the approximately 15-month timepoint. The source of these receptors is a human patient who received a liver transplant. Some T cells could come from the graft donor.

The V and J genes are TRBV2 and TRBJ2-3; D may be TRBD1 (6 bases). Germline V gene data show CDR1 as SNHLY and CDR2 as FYNNEI. The CDR3 is 14 amino acids. The V and J ends lost 6 bases and 2 bases respectively, with 12 bases between them. The CDR3 sequence is CASRQGPNTDTQYF. In DNA, the CDR3 is TGTGCCAGCAGACAGGGACCGAACACAGATACGCAGTATTTT.

The chain has TRBV28 and TRBJ2-1; TRBD2 matches at 8 bases. Germline V lookup: CDR1 MDHEN, CDR2 SYDVKM. The CDR3 consists of 16 residues. V gave up 3 bases and J gave up 2 bases; unmatched junction bases: 6. The CDR3: CASSLEVAGTYNEQFF. The CDR3 nucleotides are TGTGCCAGCAGTTTGGAAGTAGCGGGGACCTACAATGAGCAGTTCTTC.

The chain combines TRBV6-1 with TRBJ2-2; D remains unclear. V lost 6 bases and J lost 3, with 2 bases in between. The germline gives CDR1 MNHNS, CDR2 SASEGT. The CDR3 length is 11 residues. CDR3 amino acids: CASRDTGELFF. The CDR3 DNA is TGTGCCAGCAGGGACACCGGGGAGCTGTTTTTT.

The chain joins TRBV14 to TRBJ2-7, with D perhaps matching TRBD1 (6 bases). The CDR3 has 17 amino acids. The V gene's germline CDR1 is SGHDN and CDR2 FVKESK. V was trimmed by 1 base and J by 0 bases, leaving 16 bases between them. The CDR3 bases are TGTGCCAGCAGCCAAGCCTCCGTGAGGGGGAGCTCCTACGAGCAGTACGTC. The encoded protein is CASSQASVRGSSYEQYV.

The J gene is TRBJ2-3, the V gene TRBV28; D is unresolved. Germline assignment: CDR1 MDHEN and CDR2 SYDVKM. This CDR3 comprises 12 residues. With 6 bases removed from V and 8 bases from J, the gap between germline ends came to 12 bases. CDR3 nucleotides: TGTGCCAGCAGCTCCATAGAGTCTACGCAGTATTTT. This codes for CASSSIESTQYF.

This chain links TRBV10-3 with TRBJ2-5, with 9 bases identical to TRBD1. After removal of 8 bases from V and 2 bases from J, the junction contained 15 bases not matched to a gene. The CDR3 contains 17 residues. CDR1 is ENHRY and CDR2 is SYGVKD in the germline V gene. The CDR3 reads CAIAKGGQGGLQETQYF. The CDR3 DNA reads as TGTGCCATCGCTAAGGGGGGACAGGGAGGGTTGCAAGAGACCCAGTACTTC.

This clone is medium-sized in the sample. Here the CDR3 reads CASSDPGQGSSYEQYF. The CDR3 DNA is TGTGCCAGCAGCGACCCGGGACAGGGAAGCTCCTACGAGCAGTACTTC. The chain combines TRBV7-2 with TRBJ2-7; 9 bases map to TRBD1. V gave up 5 bases and J gave up 0 bases; unmatched junction bases: 8. This CDR3 is 16 amino acids long. Germline CDR1 is SGHTA and CDR2 is FQGNSA.

V usage is TRBV10-2 and J usage is TRBJ1-1; D is undetermined. The length of the CDR3 is 13 residues. Germline V gene sequence: CDR1 WSHSY, CDR2 SAAADI. V was pared by 2 bases and J by 2 bases, with 6 bases between. CDR3 protein: CASSENRNTEAFF. The CDR3 nucleotides read TGCGCCAGCAGTGAGAACAGAAACACTGAAGCTTTCTTT.

The chain uses TRBV5-1 and TRBJ1-1; D uncertain. Between the trimmed V and J ends, which lost 0 bases and 8 bases, there was a span of 11 bases. The germline V gene has CDR1 SGHRS and CDR2 YFSETQ. This CDR3 comprises 13 residues. The CDR3 sequence: CASSLAGREEAFF. The CDR3, as DNA: TGCGCCAGCAGCTTGGCCGGTAGGGAGGAAGCTTTCTTT.

The chain links TRBV5-4 to TRBJ1-2; no clear D. V lost 0 bases to trimming and J lost 3 bases, with 9 bases between them. Germline V CDR1 and CDR2: SGHNT, YYREEE (reference sequence). This CDR3 region has 14 residues. CDR3 protein: CASSLDSADYGYTF. In nucleotides, the CDR3 is TGTGCCAGCAGCTTGGACAGTGCAGACTATGGCTACACCTTC.

V gene TRBV2 combines with J gene TRBJ1-1; no firm D call. The V gene lost 3 bases and the J gene lost 4 bases, with 6 bases spanning the gap. In germline, CDR1 is SNHLY, CDR2 FYNNEI. This CDR3 spans 12 amino acids. Here the CDR3 reads CASSDPSTEAFF. The CDR3 nucleotides read TGTGCCAGCAGTGACCCGAGCACTGAAGCTTTCTTT.

V gene TRBV19 combines with J gene TRBJ2-3; 10 positions agree with TRBD2. The CDR3 consists of 15 residues. Germline CDR1 reads LNHDA; CDR2 reads SQIVND (reference sequence). V lost 7 bases to trimming and J lost 2 bases; unmatched junction nucleotides: 6. The CDR3 reads CASKRLAGDTDTQYF. The CDR3 coding sequence is TGTGCCAGTAAGAGACTAGCGGGTGACACAGATACGCAGTATTTT.

The chain joins TRBV5-8 to TRBJ1-2; D is possibly TRBD1 (6 bases). CDR3 length: 14 amino acids. Germline CDR1 SGHTS, CDR2 YDEGEE. Trimming shortened V by 0 bases and J by 4 bases, and 10 bases separated the two germline ends. CDR3 coding DNA: TGTGCCAGCAGCTTGGACAGGGCTCCCTATGGCTACACCTTC. Translated: CASSLDRAPYGYTF.

This chain uses TRBV7-8 with TRBJ1-4; D gene unclear. Trimming removed 4 bases at V and 6 bases at J, with 12 bases between. This CDR3 region has 14 residues. Per the germline V gene, CDR1 is SGHVS and CDR2 is FQNEAQ. This chain's CDR3 is CASSSNRNDEKLFF. The CDR3 region has the DNA TGTGCCAGCAGCTCGAACAGAAACGATGAAAAACTGTTTTTT.

V is TRBV4-2 and J is TRBJ2-3; D gene unclear. CDR1 is LGHNA and CDR2 is YNFKEQ in the germline V gene. V shed 1 base and J shed 4 bases, with 0 bases lying between them. The CDR3 runs to 11 residues. The CDR3 DNA sequence: TGTGCCAGCAGCCAAGCAGATACGCAGTATTTT. Translation: CASSQADTQYF.

This clone was picked up one time. The rearrangement uses TRBV19 and TRBJ1-4; 7 nucleotides agree with TRBD1. This CDR3 is 15 amino acids long. Germline lookup yields CDR1 LNHDA and CDR2 SQIVND (reference sequence). Trimming removed 1 base from V and 7 bases from J; junction bases left unmatched: 6. The CDR3 spells CASSIGGTEGEKLFF. CDR3 bases: TGTGCCAGTAGTATAGGAGGGACAGAGGGTGAAAAACTGTTTTTT.

The CDR3 is CAITSTDTQYF. CDR3 in DNA: TGTGCCATTACTAGCACAGATACGCAGTATTTT. V gene TRBV10-3 combines with J gene TRBJ2-3; unclear D gene. This CDR3 contains 11 residues. Trimming shortened V by 9 bases and J by 0 bases, and 4 bases separated the two germline ends. Germline values: CDR1 ENHRY, CDR2 SYGVKD.

The chain has TRBV4-1 and TRBJ2-3, with D perhaps assigned TRBD1 or TRBD2 (5 bases each). Per germline, CDR1 MGHRA and CDR2 YSYEKL. The CDR3 totals 14 residues. V was clipped by 0 bases and J by 6 bases, with 10 bases between them. The CDR3 loop reads CASSQDLWGDTQYF. The DNA of the CDR3 is TGCGCCAGCAGCCAAGACCTCTGGGGGGATACGCAGTATTTT.

This chain connects TRBV15 to TRBJ2-1; D not certain. Germline-derived CDR1 and CDR2 are LNHNV and YYDKDF (reference sequence). The length of the CDR3 is 14 residues. Deletions cut 0 bases from V and 6 bases from J, with 9 bases between. DNA of the CDR3: TGTGCCACCAGCAGAGACAGGATGGGCAATGAGCAGTTCTTC. Its translation is CATSRDRMGNEQFF.

This clone showed up just a few times. V and J are TRBV9 and TRBJ2-2; no clear D gene. The CDR3 loop spans 13 amino acids. Germline V CDR1 and CDR2: SGDLS, YYNGEE. Trimming removed 0 bases from V and 8 bases from J, with 8 bases in between. In nucleotides, the CDR3 is TGTGCCAGCAGCGTAGTCCTTGGGGGGGAGCTGTTTTTT. It translates to CASSVVLGGELFF.

This clone occurred once. The V call is TRBV11-3, the J call TRBJ2-7; 8 positions agree with TRBD2. Germline V CDR1 and CDR2: SGHNT, YENEEA. Trimming cost V 5 bases and J 4 bases; bases outside gene matches: 7. The CDR3 covers 14 residues. The CDR3: CASSPRAGGYEQYV. CDR3 coding DNA: TGTGCCAGCAGCCCCCGGGCGGGAGGTTACGAGCAGTACGTC.

In regard to this clone: Other DNA sequences of this sample code for an identical CDR3. This chain connects TRBV5-1 to TRBJ2-3; 13 bases match TRBD2. The length of the CDR3 is 16 residues. J lost 1 base, V lost 2 bases, and 1 base had no gene match. Germline CDR1 and CDR2: SGHRS and YFSETQ. The CDR3 is CASSFGTSGGTDTQYF. The CDR3 bases are TGCGCCAGCAGCTTCGGGACTAGCGGGGGCACAGATACGCAGTATTTT.

The V call is TRBV5-1, the J call TRBJ2-1, with 7 bases identical to TRBD1. Trimming removed 2 bases from V and 4 bases from J; junction bases left unmatched: 3. Germline CDR1 and CDR2: SGHRS and YFSETQ. This CDR3 spans 14 amino acids. CDR3 residues: CASSFRDSYNEQFF. The CDR3 DNA sequence: TGCGCCAGCAGCTTTCGGGACAGTTACAATGAGCAGTTCTTC.

The chain recombines TRBV7-2 with TRBJ1-2; 7 bases map to TRBD1. The trim removed 5 bases at V and 3 bases at J, leaving 9 bases unmatched. Germline V gives CDR1 SGHTA, CDR2 FQGNSA. This CDR3 comprises 15 residues. DNA of the CDR3: TGTGCCAGCAGCCCTCGGGACAGTTTGGACTATGGCTACACCTTC. Protein sequence: CASSPRDSLDYGYTF.

V usage is TRBV7-9 and J usage is TRBJ1-2; D might be TRBD1 (5 bases). The CDR3 has 17 residues. V gave up 4 bases and J gave up 0 bases, with 18 bases separating them. Germline CDR1 is SEHNR and CDR2 is FQNEAQ (reference sequence). CDR3 sequence (DNA): TGTGCCAGCAGCTCCGACAGAGGGGCGGGATCTAACTATGGCTACACCTTC. Its translation is CASSSDRGAGSNYGYTF.

The V gene is TRBV7-2, the J gene TRBJ1-2; D is undetermined. There are 13 residues in the CDR3. The germline V gene has CDR1 SGHTA and CDR2 FQGNSA. Between the trimmed V and J ends, which lost 7 bases and 7 bases, there was a span of 16 bases. CDR3 DNA: TGTGCCAGCACCTCAATCGCGACCGGTGGCTACACCTTC. Residues: CASTSIATGGYTF. Complete variable domain (other parts from reference TRBV7-2 and TRBJ1-2): GAGVSQSPSNKVTEKGKDVELRCDPISGHTALYWYRQSLGQGLEFLIYFQGNSAPDKSGLPSDRFSAERTGGSVSTLTIQRTQQEDSAVYLCASTSIATGGYTFGSGTRLTVV.

This sequence joins TRBV7-2 and TRBJ1-2; no clear D gene. The V gene's germline CDR1 is SGHTA and CDR2 FQGNSA. The CDR3 spans 12 residues. Deletions cut 4 bases from V and 6 bases from J, with 9 bases between. The CDR3 DNA reads TGTGCCAGCAGCTCATACGGGGATGGCTACACCTTC. Translation gives CASSSYGDGYTF.